The subject of this entry is one TCR beta chain. Its antigen is unidentified. The data are from a study of T cells after yellow fever vaccination. Study in general: SMART-Seq v4 Ultra Low Input prepared the low-cell-number fractions.

The CDR3 runs to 14 residues. In germline, CDR1 is KGHSH, CDR2 LQKENI. V shed 3 bases and J 6 bases; nucleotides not matched to a gene: 5. Study-wide points: A weaker secondary response peaked on day 5, the primary on day 15. Only a small proportion of the clonotypes turned up in both the CD4 and the CD8 compartments, likely arising from convergent recombination.

TCR cDNA was made by 5'RACE template switching, adding a universal primer site and UMIs. TCRdb used MiXCR to reprocess the 5' RACE reads, holding one entry per CDR3 protein. The sample shows 55,000 to 70,000 distinct CDR3 sequences, around 7% of them seen only once. The rearrangement joins TRBV18 to TRBJ2-1; 7 bases line up with TRBD1. The sample consisted of CD8+ T cells sorted from PBMCs, taken around 45 days after the first yellow fever vaccination. This receptor was taken from a young man who received the YFV17D yellow fever vaccine. The CDR3: CASSPLDRSNEQFF. CDR3 coding DNA: TGTGCCAGCTCACCTCTGGACAGGTCCAATGAGCAGTTCTTC.